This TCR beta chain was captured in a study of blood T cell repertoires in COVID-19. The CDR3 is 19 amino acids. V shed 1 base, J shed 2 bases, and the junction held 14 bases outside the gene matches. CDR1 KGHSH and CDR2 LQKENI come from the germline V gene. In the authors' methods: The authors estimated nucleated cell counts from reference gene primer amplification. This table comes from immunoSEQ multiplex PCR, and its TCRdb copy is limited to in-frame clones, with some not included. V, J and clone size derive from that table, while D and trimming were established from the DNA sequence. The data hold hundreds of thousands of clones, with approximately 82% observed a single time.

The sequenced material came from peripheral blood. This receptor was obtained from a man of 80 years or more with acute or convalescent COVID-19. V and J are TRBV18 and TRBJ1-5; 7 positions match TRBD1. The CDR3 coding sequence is TGTGCCAGCTCACCACTCTCGATCCCAGGGGGACAACGCAATCAGCCCCAGCATTTT. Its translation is CASSPLSIPGGQRNQPQHF.